This T cell receptor beta chain comes out of a study of blood T cell repertoires in COVID-19. The V gene lost 2 bases and the J gene lost 0 bases, with 17 bases spanning the gap. CDR3 length: 18 amino acids. Germline CDR1 and CDR2: LNHDA and SQIVND (reference sequence). The assay was immunoSEQ multiplex PCR, and TCRdb's table has in-frame clones only and misses some. Of about 170,000 clones listed, about 88% were seen once; the top ten hold 7%. This chain joins TRBV19 and TRBJ1-3, with D possibly being TRBD1 (5 bases). The clonotype was recovered from a woman older than 75 in a cohort sampled during active or convalescent COVID-19. Sequencing was carried out using peripheral blood. CDR3 DNA: TGTGCCAGTAGTATATCGACCCAGGGCCTTTCCTCTGGAAACACCATATATTTT. This gives the protein CASSISTQGLSSGNTIYF.